This T cell receptor (beta chain) was captured by sequencing in a study of cytomegalovirus exposure and HLA in healthy donors (dated by TCRdb to 2017 to 2019). At the level of the whole study: An earlier analysis of 550 to 700 of the donors reported 276 Gb of sequence data and approximately 110 million unique TCR beta sequences from roughly 200 million T cells. High-throughput TCR immunosequencing, statistical association of individual TCRs with disease status, and machine learning were combined to predict cytomegalovirus infection status. Along with the approximately 600-subject first cohort, a separate validation cohort of about 110 different subjects was used. Both class I and class II loci were covered by HLA typing, at four-digit resolution. Every repertoire in the discovery cohort had been generated on one and the same sequencing platform. The study profiled the T cell repertoires of some 610 subjects by immunosequencing and related them to cytomegalovirus serostatus. Four or five DR-DQ haplotypes were handled as single units for association and clustering because linkage in the cohort was strong. An early release that covered some 630 HLA-typed donors contained approximately 300 gigabases of sequencing data and 65 million to 100 million unique TCR sequences. On average, roughly 250,000 unique TCR beta nucleotide sequences were sequenced per donor among some 430 genotyped donors of the cohort, with roughly 18% of those sequences being non-productive. Genome-wide SNP genotypes for about three fifths of the roughly 670 donors were used in a later genetic analysis, which treated that subset as a discovery cohort. Alongside the repertoire data, information on donor age, sex, ethnicity and CMV serostatus was compiled. A later analysis re-examined previously published TCR beta repertoires from hundreds of donors and added high-resolution HLA genotyping to investigate patterns of TCR occurrence. In an earlier analysis of over 550 of the donors, high-throughput TCR beta sequencing was used to judge whether each TCR beta V gene segment behaved as functional or pseudogenic. The aim of the study was to test whether cataloging public T cell receptors could identify signatures of past pathogen exposure. Rather than using new phenotypic data, the later analysis identified candidate immune exposures from TCR beta sequences and from how often those sequences occurred across donors. The number of typed donors differed by locus: about 629-630 for A, B, C, DRB1 and DQB1; 500 to 550 for DQA1; around 580 for DPA1; and some 450 for DPB1. Of the roughly 400 genotyped donors, less than 85% were placed in the genetic ancestry cluster associated with self-reported Caucasian donors. Overall study results and their limits: Across donors, most TCR sequences were observed very rarely, whereas some public TCRs were present in many individuals. The earlier analysis of some 560 of the donors excluded approximately 17 rarely observed V segments, including chromosome 9 orphons, because counts were too low. Several of the top co-occurrence clusters appeared to be linked to parvovirus B19, influenza, CMV and Epstein-Barr virus, according to a later analysis. This cohort had only TCR beta chains sequenced, and the lack of alpha or paired-chain data limited which features could be detected. Correlated functional status among segregating V segments might be attributable to linkage disequilibrium, but an unknown experimental factor could not be ruled out. In a later analysis, over 15,000 TCR beta sequences were associated with specific HLA alleles at a false discovery rate of 0.05. The classifier was reported to diagnose cytomegalovirus status with high specificity and sensitivity in both the original cohort and the validation cohort. In a later analysis, HLA-associated TCR beta chains were found to be more clonally expanded and to have lower generation probabilities than equally common non-associated chains. The only immune exposure information available for the cohort was CMV serostatus. In a later genetic analysis, a missense DCLRE1C variant was associated with V-gene and J-gene trimming of TCR beta chains, and the association was replicated in an independent cohort. Assigning TCR associations to individual alleles was difficult when HLA alleles, especially DR and DQ, strongly co-occurred. The study gave a list of about 160 TCR beta chains associated with cytomegalovirus. According to a later genetic analysis, donors in an Asian-associated ancestry cluster had fewer N-insertions in productive TCRs than the approximately 610-donor mean. According to a later analysis, most CMV-associated TCR beta chains appeared to be HLA-restricted, and the HLA associations seemed to be driven largely by CMV exposure. Roughly uniform sequencing depth across donors was assumed in presence/absence analyses, although this assumption may not hold. In an earlier analysis of around 500 of the donors, most TCR beta V segments appeared in productive rearrangements about 87% or about 30% of the time, broadly matching IMGT annotations. A later analysis found that TCR association rates varied across HLA loci, with DRB1 alleles showing the most associated TCRs and HLA-C alleles the fewest. According to the authors, the approach could potentially be generalized to other disease states and immunological phenotypes. A further reported finding was that TCR beta sequences accurately predicted the HLA-A and HLA-B alleles for most subjects in the first cohort. A cluster of highly shared sequence variants was judged likely to represent a technical artifact of the sequencing pipeline. Because HLA typing was missing for some donors at each locus, association tests included only the typed subset. Some IMGT-functional V segments, including TRBV6-2 and TRBV6-3, could not be told apart with the 87-base-pair reads, so those segments were excluded. Three of the identified cytomegalovirus-associated TCR beta chains were confirmed in vitro to be specific for cytomegalovirus antigens.

The cohort consisted of 670 or so healthy bone marrow donors. At the time of sampling, all cohort members were nominally healthy, though unrecorded immune exposures were likely present. The donor tested CMV seronegative, placing the donor among the 352 seronegative members of the cohort. Every donor gave a peripheral blood sample, and the peripheral blood mononuclear cells from that sample were used for TCR beta sequencing. Genomic DNA extraction from the blood cell samples was performed with the Qiagen DNeasy Blood Extraction Kit. Sequences SGHRS (CDR1) and YFSETQ (CDR2) are obtained from the germline V gene. Its CDR3 holds 17 amino acids, cysteine through phenylalanine. Of the read, only the CDR3 DNA is kept; its 51 bases are in frame from base 1. Compared with germline, V lacks 4 bases and J lacks 9 bases; bases without a gene match: 19. As regards this clone: What this receptor recognizes is not known. Base qualities are missing; no much larger clone stands one base away.

The library relied on the immunoSEQ multiplex PCR assay. For the multiplex PCR, a mixture combining 60 forward primers for TCR Vbeta segments and 13 reverse primers for TCR Jbeta segments was used. The CDR3 region of rearranged TCR beta genes was amplified from genomic DNA by a multiplex PCR assay. The Illumina HiSeq System was used to sequence the amplified TCR beta libraries as 87-base-pair reads. On the study's bioinformatics: A later analysis tallied roughly 80 million unique TCR beta chains across the 666 repertoires, and about 12 million of those chains were shared by two or more donors. A nearest-neighbor algorithm error-corrected the raw reads and collapsed the reads into unique sequences, merging closely related sequences to remove PCR and sequencing errors. CDR3 sequences were aligned to IMGT reference sequences to assign V, D and J gene segments. For a sequence to be retained, a match of at least six nucleotides was required to both a V gene segment and a J gene segment. Rearrangements were called productive when the CDR3 lacked stop codons and stayed in frame with V and J; all others were non-productive. Following IMGT convention, CDR3 was defined as the stretch from the second conserved V-encoded cysteine to the conserved J-encoded phenylalanine. Sequences without an unambiguous match to a single V gene segment were excluded from the earlier analysis of 450 to 750 of the donors. In an earlier analysis of roughly 600 of the donors, a V segment was called functional when productive rearrangements were above 56.7%, and segregating when the standard deviation between donors exceeded 5%. A statistical classification framework was built to diagnose cytomegalovirus status from the catalog of TCR beta chain sequences. A later analysis assigned V and J genes by comparing TCR nucleotide sequences with IMGT/GENE-DB human TR gene sequences. Using the TCRdist pipeline, a later analysis assigned CDR3 sequences along with most-parsimonious VDJ recombination scenarios. A later analysis defined each TCR beta chain by its CDR3 amino acid sequence plus V-gene family, and excluded reads lacking a unique V-gene family. As a way to deal with suspected cross-contamination and a sequencing artifact, a later analysis dropped approximately 590 nucleotide sequences that were highly shared and had low generation probability. A later analysis calculated a clonal expansion index for each public chain from normalized within-repertoire ranks of inferred template counts. A later analysis computed generation probabilities with a VDJ recombination model fitted to out-of-frame rearrangements, and checked the results against IGoR. A later analysis scored TCR-TCR, TCR-HLA and TCR-CMV co-occurrence with hypergeometric tests, applying a repertoire-size bias correction to TCR pairs. In a later analysis, false discovery rates were estimated by permuting HLA or CMV assignments 20 times. In a later analysis, co-occurring TCRs were grouped using DBSCAN, and TCRdist sequence similarity was added for clustering within HLA-allele-positive subsets. Repertoires with fewer than 30,000 or more than 120,000 public chains, plus five repertoires with anomalous nucleotide sharing, were excluded from co-occurrence clustering. Not all clones reach the TCRdb copy of this immuneACCESS table, which keeps in-frame sequences only. Checked studies attribute under half of the gap to unresolved V genes and leave the rest unexplained. The DNA was the basis for D and trimming; V, J and clone size are from that table. The sample profile shows about 140,000 clones; approximately 80% of them were found once. Roughly 2.4% of the sample is in the top ten clones.

Input material: PBMCs. The sequence links TRBV5-1 to TRBJ2-4; TRBD1 matches 7 bases in the middle. The sequence derives from a man over 45 in good health and CMV-seronegative. This receptor carries the CDR3 CASSPGQEGLRGRIQYF. The DNA reads TGCGCCAGCAGCCCAGGACAGGAAGGGCTTCGGGGACGCATTCAGTACTTC.